The rows below give T cell receptor beta chains drawn from one sample of a study of blood T cell repertoires in COVID-19. The assay was immunoSEQ multiplex PCR, and TCRdb's table has in-frame clones only and misses some. The table lists 150,000 to 200,000 clones, more than 75% of them singletons. The sample taken for sequencing was PBMCs or T cells enriched from blood (not recorded which). All receptors derive from a woman aged 45-65 years with acute COVID-19. Each CDR3 is given with its conserved first and last residue. Fields, in order: clone size, D gene, V gene, J gene, CDR3 DNA, CDR3 protein. A D gene is named only where the DNA matches it firmly. Not all rows give a size; the values are once, few, many and, for expanded clones, a class.

-	-	TRBV30	TRBJ1-1	TGTGCCTGGAGTGTAGAACAGCTGAACACTGAAGCTTTCTTT	CAWSVEQLNTEAFF
once	TRBD1	TRBV27	TRBJ1-5	TGTGCCAGCAGTTCCCTCTCGGGACAGTCACAGCCCCAGCATTTT	CASSSLSGQSQPQHF
-	TRBD2	TRBV7-6	TRBJ2-2	TGTGCCAGCAGCCGACTAGCGGGGGGGCAGGACACCGGGGAGCTGTTTTTT	CASSRLAGGQDTGELFF
-	-	TRBV4-2	TRBJ2-3	TGTGCCAGCAGCCAAGATTGGCCTAGGGATACGCAGTATTTT	CASSQDWPRDTQYF
-	-	TRBV19	TRBJ1-6	TGTGCCAGTAGTATTTCTCCAGACACCCAATCACCCCTCCACTTT	CASSISPDTQSPLHF
-	-	TRBV27	TRBJ1-6	TGTGCCAGCAGTTTTGGGGGCCTTAGGGTATCCCATTCACCCCTCCACTTT	CASSFGGLRVSHSPLHF
-	-	TRBV7-3	TRBJ2-3	TGTGCCAGCAGCACTTACTCCACAGATACGCAGTATTTT	CASSTYSTDTQYF
once	-	TRBV11-2	TRBJ1-4	TGTGCCAGCAGCTCCCAGGGAACAACTAATGAAAAACTGTTTTTT	CASSSQGTTNEKLFF
-	TRBD2	TRBV7-2	TRBJ2-1	TGTGCCAGCAGCTTACGGCGGGGGGGCGACAATGAGCAGTTCTTC	CASSLRRGGDNEQFF
-	TRBD1	TRBV19	TRBJ1-6	TGTGCCAGTAGTATGGACAGGGGCGCTGGAGATTATAATTCACCCCTCCACTTT	CASSMDRGAGDYNSPLHF
-	TRBD2	TRBV28	TRBJ2-3	TGTGCCAGCAGTTTTCTAGCGGGGACAGATACGCAGTATTTT	CASSFLAGTDTQYF
-	TRBD1	TRBV5-4	TRBJ2-1	TGTGCCAGCAGCTGGAAGGACAGGCCCTACAATGAGCAGTTCTTC	CASSWKDRPYNEQFF